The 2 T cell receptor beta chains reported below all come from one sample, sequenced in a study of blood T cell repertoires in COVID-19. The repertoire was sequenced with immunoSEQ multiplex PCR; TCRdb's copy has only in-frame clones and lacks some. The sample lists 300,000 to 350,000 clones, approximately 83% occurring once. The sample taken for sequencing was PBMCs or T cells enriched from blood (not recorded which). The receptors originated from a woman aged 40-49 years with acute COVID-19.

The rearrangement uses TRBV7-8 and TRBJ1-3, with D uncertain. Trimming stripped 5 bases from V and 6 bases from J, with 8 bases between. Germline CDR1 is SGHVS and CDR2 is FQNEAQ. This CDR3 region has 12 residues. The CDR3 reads CASSLQLNTIYF. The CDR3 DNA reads TGTGCCAGCAGCCTCCAGTTAAACACCATATATTTT. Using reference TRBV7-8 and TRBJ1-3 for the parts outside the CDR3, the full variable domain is GAGVSQSPRYKVAKRGQDVALRCDPISGHVSLFWYQQALGQGPEFLTYFQNEAQLDKSGLPSDRFFAERPEGSVSTLKIQRTQQEDSAVYLCASSLQLNTIYFGEGSWLTVV.

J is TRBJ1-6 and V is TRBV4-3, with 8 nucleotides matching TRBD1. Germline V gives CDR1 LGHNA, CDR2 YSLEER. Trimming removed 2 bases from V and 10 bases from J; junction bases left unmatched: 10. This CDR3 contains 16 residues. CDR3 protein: CASSQTQDREGSPLHF. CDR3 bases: TGCGCCAGCAGCCAAACACAGGACAGGGAAGGCTCACCCCTCCACTTT.